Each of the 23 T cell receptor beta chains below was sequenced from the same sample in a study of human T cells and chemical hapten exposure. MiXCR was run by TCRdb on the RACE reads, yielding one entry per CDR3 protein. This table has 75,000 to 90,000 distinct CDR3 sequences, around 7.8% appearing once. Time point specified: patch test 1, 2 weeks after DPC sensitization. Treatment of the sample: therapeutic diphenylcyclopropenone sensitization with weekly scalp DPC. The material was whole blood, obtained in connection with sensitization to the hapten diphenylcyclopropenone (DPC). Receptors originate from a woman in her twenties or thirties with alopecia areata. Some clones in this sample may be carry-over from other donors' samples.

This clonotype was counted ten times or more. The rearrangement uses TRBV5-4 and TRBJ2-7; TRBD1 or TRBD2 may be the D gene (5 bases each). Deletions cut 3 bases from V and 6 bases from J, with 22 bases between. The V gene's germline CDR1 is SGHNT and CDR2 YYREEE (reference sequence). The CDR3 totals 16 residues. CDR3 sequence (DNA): TGTGCCAGCAGCTCCATCGCAGGGTTCGAGGGTGGCGAGCAGTACTTC. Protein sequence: CASSSIAGFEGGEQYF.

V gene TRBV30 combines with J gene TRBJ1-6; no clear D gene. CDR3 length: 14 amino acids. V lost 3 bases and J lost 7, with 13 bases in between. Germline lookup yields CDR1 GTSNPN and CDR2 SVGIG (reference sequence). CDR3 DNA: TGTGCCTGGAGGCTAGATGGGAGGAATTCACCCCTCCACTTT. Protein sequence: CAWRLDGRNSPLHF.

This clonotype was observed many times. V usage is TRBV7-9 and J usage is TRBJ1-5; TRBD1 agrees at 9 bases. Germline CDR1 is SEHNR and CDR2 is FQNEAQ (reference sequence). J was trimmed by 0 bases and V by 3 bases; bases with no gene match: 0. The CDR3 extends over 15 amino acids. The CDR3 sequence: CASSLGQGSNQPQHF. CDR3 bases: TGTGCCAGCAGCTTGGGACAGGGTAGCAATCAGCCCCAGCATTTT. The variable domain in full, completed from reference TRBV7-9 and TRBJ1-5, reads DTGVSQNPRHKITKRGQNVTFRCDPISEHNRLYWYRQTLGQGPEFLTYFQNEAQLEKSRLLSDRFSAERPKGSFSTLEIQRTEQGDSAMYLCASSLGQGSNQPQHFGDGTRLSIL.

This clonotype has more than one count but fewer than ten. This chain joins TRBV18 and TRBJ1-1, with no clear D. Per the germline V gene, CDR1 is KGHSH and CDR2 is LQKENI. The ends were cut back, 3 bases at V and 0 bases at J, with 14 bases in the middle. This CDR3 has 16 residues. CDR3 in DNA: TGTGCCAGCTCACCGGACGGTCGAAGCATGAACACTGAAGCTTTCTTT. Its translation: CASSPDGRSMNTEAFF.

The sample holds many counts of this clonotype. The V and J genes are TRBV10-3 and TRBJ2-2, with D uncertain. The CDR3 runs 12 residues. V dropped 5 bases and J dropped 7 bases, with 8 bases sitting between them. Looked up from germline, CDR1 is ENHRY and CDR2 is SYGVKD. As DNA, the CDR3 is TGTGCCATCAGTATTTCAGGCGGGGAGCTGTTTTTT. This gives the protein CAISISGGELFF.

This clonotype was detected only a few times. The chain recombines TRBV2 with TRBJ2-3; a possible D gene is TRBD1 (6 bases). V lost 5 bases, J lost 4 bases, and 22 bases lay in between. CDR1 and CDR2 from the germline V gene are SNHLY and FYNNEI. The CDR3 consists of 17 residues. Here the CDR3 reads CASSPTGSGRVADTQYF. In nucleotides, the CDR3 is TGTGCCAGCAGTCCAACAGGGTCTGGCCGTGTTGCAGATACGCAGTATTTT.

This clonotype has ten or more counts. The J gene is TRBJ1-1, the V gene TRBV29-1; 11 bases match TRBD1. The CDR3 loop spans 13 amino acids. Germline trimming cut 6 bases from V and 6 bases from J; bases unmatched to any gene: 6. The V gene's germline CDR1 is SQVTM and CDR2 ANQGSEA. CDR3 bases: TGCAGCGTACACGGACAGGGGGCGTCTGAAGCTTTCTTT. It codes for CSVHGQGASEAFF.

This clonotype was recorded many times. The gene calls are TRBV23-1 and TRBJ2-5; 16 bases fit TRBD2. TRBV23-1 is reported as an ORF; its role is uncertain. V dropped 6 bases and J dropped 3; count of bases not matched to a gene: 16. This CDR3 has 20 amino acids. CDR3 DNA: TGCGCCAGCAGCCAACAAGTCCCGGGGACTAGCGGGGGGGCCGAAGAGACCCAGTACTTC. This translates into CASSQQVPGTSGGAEETQYF.

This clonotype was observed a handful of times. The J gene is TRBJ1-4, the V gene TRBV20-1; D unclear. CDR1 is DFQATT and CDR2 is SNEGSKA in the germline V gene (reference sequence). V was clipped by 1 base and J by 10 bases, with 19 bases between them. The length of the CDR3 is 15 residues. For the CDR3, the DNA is TGCAGTGCTAGAGCACTCGACTCCTACGAGCGAAAACTGTTTTTT. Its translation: CSARALDSYERKLFF.

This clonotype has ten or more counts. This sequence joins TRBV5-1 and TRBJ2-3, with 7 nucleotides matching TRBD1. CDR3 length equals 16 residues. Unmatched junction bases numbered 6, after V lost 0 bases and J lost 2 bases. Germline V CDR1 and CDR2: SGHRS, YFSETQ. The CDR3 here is CASSLAGKGATDTQYF. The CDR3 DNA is TGCGCCAGCAGCTTGGCCGGGAAGGGGGCCACAGATACGCAGTATTTT. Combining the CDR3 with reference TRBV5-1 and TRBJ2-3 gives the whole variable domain KAGVTQTPRYLIKTRGQQVTLSCSPISGHRSVSWYQQTPGQGLQFLFEYFSETQRNKGNFPGRFSGRQFSNSRSEMNVSTLELGDSALYLCASSLAGKGATDTQYFGPGTRLTVL.

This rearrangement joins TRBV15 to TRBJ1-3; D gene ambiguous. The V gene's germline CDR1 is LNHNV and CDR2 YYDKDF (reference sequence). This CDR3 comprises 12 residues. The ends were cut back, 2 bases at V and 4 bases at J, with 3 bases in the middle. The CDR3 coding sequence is TGTGCCACCAGCAGATACGGAAACACCATATATTTT. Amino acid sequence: CATSRYGNTIYF.

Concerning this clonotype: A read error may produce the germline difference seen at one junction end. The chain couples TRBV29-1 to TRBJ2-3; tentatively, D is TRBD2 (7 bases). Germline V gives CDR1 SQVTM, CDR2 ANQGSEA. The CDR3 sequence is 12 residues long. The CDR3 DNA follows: TGCAGCGTTGAAGAAGGGGGGGATACGCAGTGTTTT. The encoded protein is CSVEEGGDTQCF.

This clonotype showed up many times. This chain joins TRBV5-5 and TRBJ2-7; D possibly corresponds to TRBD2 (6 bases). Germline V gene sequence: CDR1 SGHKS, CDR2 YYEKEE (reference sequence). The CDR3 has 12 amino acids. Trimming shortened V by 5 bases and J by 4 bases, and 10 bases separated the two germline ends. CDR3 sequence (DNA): TGTGCCAGCAGTGGAGGGGTGTACGAGCAGTACTTC. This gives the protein CASSGGVYEQYF.

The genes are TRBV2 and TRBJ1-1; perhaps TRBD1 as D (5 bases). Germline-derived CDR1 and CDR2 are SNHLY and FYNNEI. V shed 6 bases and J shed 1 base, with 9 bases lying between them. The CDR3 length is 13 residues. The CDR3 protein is CASRTGQNTEAFF. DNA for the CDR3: TGTGCCAGCAGAACAGGTCAGAACACTGAAGCTTTCTTT. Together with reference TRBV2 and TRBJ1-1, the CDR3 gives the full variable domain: EPEVTQTPSHQVTQMGQEVILRCVPISNHLYFYWYRQILGQKVEFLVSFYNNEISEKSEIFDDQFSVERPDGSNFTLKIRSTKLEDSAMYFCASRTGQNTEAFFGQGTRLTVV.

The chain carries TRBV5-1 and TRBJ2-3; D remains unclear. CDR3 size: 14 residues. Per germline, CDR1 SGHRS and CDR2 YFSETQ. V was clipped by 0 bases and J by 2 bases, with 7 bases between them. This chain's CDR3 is CASSLGMSTDTQYF. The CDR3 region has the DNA TGCGCCAGCAGCTTGGGTATGTCCACAGATACGCAGTATTTT.

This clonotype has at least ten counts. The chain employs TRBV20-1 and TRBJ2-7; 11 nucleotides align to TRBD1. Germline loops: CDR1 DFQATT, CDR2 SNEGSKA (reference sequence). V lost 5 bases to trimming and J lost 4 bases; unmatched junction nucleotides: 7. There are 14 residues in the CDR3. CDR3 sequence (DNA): TGCAGTGCTGGACAGGGGGCGCGAGAGTACGAGCAGTACTTC. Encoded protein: CSAGQGAREYEQYF.

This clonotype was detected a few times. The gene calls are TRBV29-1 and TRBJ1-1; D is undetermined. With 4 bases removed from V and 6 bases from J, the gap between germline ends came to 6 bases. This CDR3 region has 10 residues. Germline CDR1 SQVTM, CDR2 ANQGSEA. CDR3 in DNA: TGCAGCGTTGGGGTGGCTGAAGCTTTCTTT. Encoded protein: CSVGVAEAFF.

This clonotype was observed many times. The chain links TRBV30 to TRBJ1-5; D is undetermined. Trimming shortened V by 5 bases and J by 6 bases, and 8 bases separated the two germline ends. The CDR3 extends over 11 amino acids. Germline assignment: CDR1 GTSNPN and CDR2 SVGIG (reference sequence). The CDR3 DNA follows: TGTGCCTGGGGACGGAGTCAGCCCCAGCATTTT. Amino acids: CAWGRSQPQHF. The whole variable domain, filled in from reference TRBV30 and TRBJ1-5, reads SQTIHQWPATLVQPVGSPLSLECTVEGTSNPNLYWYRQAAGRGLQLLFYSVGIGQISSEVPQNLSASRPQDRQFILSSKKLLLSDSGFYLCAWGRSQPQHFGDGTRLSIL.

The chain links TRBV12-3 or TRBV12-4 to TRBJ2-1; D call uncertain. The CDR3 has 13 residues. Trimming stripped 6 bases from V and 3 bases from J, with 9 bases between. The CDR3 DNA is TGTGCCAGCAGCTTTCGCCGCTACAATGAGCAGTTCTTC. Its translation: CASSFRRYNEQFF.

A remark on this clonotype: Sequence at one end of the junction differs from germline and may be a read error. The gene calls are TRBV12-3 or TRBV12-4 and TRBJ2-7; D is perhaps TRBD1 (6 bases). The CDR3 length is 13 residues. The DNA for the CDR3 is TGTGCCATCAGTTTAAGACAGGCCTACGAGCAGTACTTC. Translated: CAISLRQAYEQYF.

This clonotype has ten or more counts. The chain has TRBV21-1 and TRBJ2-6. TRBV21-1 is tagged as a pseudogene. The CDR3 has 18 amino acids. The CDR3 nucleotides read TGTGCCAGCAGCAAGAGGAACAGTGCTAACTCTGGGGCCAACGTCCTGACTTTC. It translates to CASSKRNSANSGANVLTF.

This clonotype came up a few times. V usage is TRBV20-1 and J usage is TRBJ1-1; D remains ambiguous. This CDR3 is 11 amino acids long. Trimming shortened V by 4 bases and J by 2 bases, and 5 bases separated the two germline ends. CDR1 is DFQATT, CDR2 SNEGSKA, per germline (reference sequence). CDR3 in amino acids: CSAKTNTEAFF. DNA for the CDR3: TGCAGTGCTAAGACAAACACTGAAGCTTTCTTT.

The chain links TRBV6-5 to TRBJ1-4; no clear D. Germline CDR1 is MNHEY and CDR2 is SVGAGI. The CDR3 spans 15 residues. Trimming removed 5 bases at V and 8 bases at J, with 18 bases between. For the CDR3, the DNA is TGTGCCAGCAGTCCCCATTGGGGTCAGGTAGAAAAACTGTTTTTT. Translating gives CASSPHWGQVEKLFF.